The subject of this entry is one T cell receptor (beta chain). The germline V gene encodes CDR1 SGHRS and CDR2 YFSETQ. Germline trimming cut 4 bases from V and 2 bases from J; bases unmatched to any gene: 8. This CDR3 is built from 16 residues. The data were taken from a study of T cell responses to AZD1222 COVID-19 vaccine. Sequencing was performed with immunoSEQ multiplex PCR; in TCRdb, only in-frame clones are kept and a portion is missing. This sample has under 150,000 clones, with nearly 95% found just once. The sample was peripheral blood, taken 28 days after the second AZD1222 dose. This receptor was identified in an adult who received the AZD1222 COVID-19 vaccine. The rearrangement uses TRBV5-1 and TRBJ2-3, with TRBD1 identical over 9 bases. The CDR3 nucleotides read TGCGCCAGCAGCCGACAGGGGGAGGGCTACACAGATACGCAGTATTTT. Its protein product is CASSRQGEGYTDTQYF.